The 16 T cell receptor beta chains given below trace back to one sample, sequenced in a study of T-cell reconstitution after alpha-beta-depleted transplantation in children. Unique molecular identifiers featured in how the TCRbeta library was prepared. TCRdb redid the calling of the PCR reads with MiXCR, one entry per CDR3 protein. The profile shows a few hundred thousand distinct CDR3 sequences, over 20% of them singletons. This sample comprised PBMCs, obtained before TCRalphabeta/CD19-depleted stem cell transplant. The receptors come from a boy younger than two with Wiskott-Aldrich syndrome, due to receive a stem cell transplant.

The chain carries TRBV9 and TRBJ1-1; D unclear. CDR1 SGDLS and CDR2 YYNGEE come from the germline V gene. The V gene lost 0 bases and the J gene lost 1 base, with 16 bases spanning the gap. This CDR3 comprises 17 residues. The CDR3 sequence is CASSVDGAYMRNTEAFF. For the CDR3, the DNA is TGTGCCAGCAGCGTAGATGGTGCCTACATGAGGAACACTGAAGCTTTCTTT.

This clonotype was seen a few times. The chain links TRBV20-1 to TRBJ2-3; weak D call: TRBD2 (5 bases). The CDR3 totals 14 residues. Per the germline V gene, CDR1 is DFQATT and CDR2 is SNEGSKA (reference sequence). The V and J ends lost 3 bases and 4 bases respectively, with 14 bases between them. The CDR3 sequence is CSARFSLAADTQYF. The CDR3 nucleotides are TGCAGTGCTAGGTTCTCGCTAGCTGCAGATACGCAGTATTTT.

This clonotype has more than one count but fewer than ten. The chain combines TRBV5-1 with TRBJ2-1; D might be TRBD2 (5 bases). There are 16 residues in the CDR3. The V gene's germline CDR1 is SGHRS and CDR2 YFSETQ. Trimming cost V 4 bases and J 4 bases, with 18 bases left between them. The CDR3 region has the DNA TGCGCCAGCAGCATATATGCTAGGACTGCTTACAATGAGCAGTTCTTC. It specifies CASSIYARTAYNEQFF.

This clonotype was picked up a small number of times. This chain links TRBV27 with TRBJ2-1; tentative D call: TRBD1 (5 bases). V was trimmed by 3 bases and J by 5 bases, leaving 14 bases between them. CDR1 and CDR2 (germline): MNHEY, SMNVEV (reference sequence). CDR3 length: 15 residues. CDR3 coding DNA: TGTGCCAGCAGTTTCGACAGAACTAAAAACAATGAGCAGTTCTTC. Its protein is CASSFDRTKNNEQFF.

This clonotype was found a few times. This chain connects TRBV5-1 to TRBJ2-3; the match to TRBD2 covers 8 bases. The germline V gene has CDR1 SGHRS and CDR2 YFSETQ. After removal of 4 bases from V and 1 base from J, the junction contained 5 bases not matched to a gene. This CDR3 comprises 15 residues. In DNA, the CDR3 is TGCGCCAGCAGCGATGGGACTAGAGGCACAGATACGCAGTATTTT. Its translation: CASSDGTRGTDTQYF.

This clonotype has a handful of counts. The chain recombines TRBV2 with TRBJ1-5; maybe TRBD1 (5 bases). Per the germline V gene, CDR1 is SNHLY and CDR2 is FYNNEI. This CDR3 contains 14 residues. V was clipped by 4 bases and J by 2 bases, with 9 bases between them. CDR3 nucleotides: TGTGCCAGCAGTGCTGGCAGGGGCAATCAGCCCCAGCATTTT. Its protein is CASSAGRGNQPQHF.

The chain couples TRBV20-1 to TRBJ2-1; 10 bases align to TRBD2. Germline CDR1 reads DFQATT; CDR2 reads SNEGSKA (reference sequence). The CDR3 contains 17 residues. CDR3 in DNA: TGCTGCGCTAGAGCAGTGGGACTAGCGACTCCCTCGAATGAGCAGTTCTTC. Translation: CCARAVGLATPSNEQFF.

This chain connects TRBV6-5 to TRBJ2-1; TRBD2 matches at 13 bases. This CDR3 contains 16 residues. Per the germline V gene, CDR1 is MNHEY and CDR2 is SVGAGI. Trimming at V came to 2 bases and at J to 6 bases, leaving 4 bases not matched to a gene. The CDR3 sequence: CASSYRGLAGTNEQFF. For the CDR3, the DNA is TGTGCCAGCAGTTACCGGGGACTAGCGGGAACCAATGAGCAGTTCTTC.

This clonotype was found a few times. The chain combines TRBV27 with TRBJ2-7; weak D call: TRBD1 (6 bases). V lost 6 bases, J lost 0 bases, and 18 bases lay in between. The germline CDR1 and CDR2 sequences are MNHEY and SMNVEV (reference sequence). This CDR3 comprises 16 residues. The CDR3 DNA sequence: TGTGCCAGCAGGGGCCTCTGGCAGGGGATCTCCTACGAGCAGTACTTC. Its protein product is CASRGLWQGISYEQYF.

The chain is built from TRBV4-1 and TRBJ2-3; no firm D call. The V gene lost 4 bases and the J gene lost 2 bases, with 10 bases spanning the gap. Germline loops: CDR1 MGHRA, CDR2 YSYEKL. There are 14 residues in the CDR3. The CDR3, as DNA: TGCGCCAGCAGCCGGGATGGAACCACAGATACGCAGTATTTT. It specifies CASSRDGTTDTQYF.

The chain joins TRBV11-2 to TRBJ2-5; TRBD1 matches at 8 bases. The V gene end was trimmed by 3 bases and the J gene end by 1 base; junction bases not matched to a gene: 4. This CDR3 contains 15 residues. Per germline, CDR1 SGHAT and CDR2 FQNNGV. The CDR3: CASSLVTGAQETQYF. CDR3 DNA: TGTGCCAGCAGCTTGGTGACAGGGGCCCAAGAGACCCAGTACTTC.

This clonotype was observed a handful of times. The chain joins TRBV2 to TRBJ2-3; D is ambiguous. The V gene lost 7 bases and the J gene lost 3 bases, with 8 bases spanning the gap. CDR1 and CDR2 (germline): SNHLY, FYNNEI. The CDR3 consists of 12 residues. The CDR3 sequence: CASNPETDTQYF. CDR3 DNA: TGTGCCAGCAATCCAGAAACAGATACGCAGTATTTT.

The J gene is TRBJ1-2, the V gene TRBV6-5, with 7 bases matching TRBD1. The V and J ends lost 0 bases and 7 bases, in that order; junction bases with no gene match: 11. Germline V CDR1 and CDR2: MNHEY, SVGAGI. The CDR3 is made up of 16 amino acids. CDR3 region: CASSYSPTGVLSGYTF. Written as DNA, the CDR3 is TGTGCCAGCAGTTACTCACCTACAGGGGTTCTCTCTGGCTACACCTTC.

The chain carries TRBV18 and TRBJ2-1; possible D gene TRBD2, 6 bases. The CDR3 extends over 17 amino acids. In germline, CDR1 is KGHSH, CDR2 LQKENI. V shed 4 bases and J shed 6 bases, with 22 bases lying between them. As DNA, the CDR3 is TGTGCCAGCTCACAGCTAGGTGGGGGGTTATCCCCCAATGAGCAGTTCTTC. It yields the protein CASSQLGGGLSPNEQFF.

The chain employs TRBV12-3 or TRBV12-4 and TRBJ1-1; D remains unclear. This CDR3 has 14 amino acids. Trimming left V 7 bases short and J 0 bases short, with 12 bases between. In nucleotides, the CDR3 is TGTGCCAGCAAGCCCCTGACCATGAACACTGAAGCTTTCTTT. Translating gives CASKPLTMNTEAFF.

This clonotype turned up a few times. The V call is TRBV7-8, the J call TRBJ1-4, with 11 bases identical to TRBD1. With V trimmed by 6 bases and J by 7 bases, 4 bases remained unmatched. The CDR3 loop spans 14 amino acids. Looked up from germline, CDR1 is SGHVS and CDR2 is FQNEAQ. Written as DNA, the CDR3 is TGTGCCAGCAGACCTGGGACAGGGGGTGAAAAACTGTTTTTT. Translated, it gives CASRPGTGGEKLFF.